This entry is about one T cell receptor beta chain. Every TCR cDNA molecule bore its own unique molecular identifier. TCRdb redid the calling of the 5' RACE reads with MiXCR, one entry per CDR3 protein. The data hold 43,000 or so distinct CDR3 sequences, with almost 7% observed a single time. Specified time point: sample taken at primary tumor resection. Samples came from roughly 70 TRACERx patients with untreated early-stage lung cancer. Sequencing of whole RNA from tumor, nontumor lung or frozen PBMC involved no sorting. This record comes from a study of spatial heterogeneity in lung cancer. The TCR sequence derives from a female donor with early-stage non-small cell lung cancer. The material was PBMCs, obtained at surgery.

The CDR3 nucleotides are TGTGCCAGCAGTGAAAGGCAGGGGAAACAAGAGACCCAGTACTTC. Translated, it gives CASSERQGKQETQYF. The rearrangement uses TRBV2 and TRBJ2-5; weak D call: TRBD1 (6 bases). The germline V gene encodes CDR1 SNHLY and CDR2 FYNNEI. V lost 2 bases and J 2 bases, leaving 12 bases between the germline ends. This CDR3 spans 15 amino acids.